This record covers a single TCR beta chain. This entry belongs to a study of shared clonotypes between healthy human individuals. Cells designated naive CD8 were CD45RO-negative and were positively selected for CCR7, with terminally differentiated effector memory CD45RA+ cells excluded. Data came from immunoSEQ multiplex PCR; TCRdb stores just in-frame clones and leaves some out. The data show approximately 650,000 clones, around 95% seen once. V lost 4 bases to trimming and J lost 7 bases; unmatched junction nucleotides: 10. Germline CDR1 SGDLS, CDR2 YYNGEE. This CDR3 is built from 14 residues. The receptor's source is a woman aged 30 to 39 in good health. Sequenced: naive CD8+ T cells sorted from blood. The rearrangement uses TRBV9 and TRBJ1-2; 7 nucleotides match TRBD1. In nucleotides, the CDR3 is TGTGCCAGCAGCACTAGGACAGGTCTAGGTGGCTACACCTTC. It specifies CASSTRTGLGGYTF.